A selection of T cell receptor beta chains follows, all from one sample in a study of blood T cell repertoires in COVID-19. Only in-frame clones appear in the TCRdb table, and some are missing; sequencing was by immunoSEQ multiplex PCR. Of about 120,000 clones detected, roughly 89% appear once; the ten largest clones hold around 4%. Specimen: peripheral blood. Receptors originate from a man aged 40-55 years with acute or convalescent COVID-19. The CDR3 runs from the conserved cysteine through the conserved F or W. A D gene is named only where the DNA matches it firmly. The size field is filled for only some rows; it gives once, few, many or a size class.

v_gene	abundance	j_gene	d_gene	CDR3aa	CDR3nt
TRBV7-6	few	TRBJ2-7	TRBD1	CASSSPGGVKYF	TGTGCCAGCAGCTCCCCAGGGGGAGTTAAGTACTTC
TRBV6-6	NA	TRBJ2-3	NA	CASMTGGRPDTQYF	TGTGCCAGCATGACCGGGGGGCGGCCAGATACGCAGTATTTT
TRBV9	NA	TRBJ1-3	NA	CASNRDENTIYF	TGTGCCAGCAACAGGGACGAAAACACCATATATTTT
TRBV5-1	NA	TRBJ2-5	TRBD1	CASTHTGGGETQYF	TGCGCCAGCACCCATACAGGGGGCGGAGAGACCCAGTACTTC
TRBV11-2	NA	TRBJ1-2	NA	CASSLDPRGYGYTF	TGTGCCAGCAGCTTAGATCCCAGGGGTTATGGCTACACCTTC
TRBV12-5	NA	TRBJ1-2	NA	CASGLPGFYGYTF	TGTGCTAGTGGTTTGCCCGGGTTCTATGGCTACACCTTC
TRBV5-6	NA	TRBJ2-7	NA	CASSFPAGTYEQYF	TGTGCCAGCAGCTTCCCGGCAGGGACCTACGAGCAGTACTTC
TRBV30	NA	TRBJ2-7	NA	CAWSPGSAYEQYF	TGTGCCTGGAGCCCGGGGTCGGCCTACGAGCAGTACTTC
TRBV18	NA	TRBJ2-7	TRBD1	CASSRTGGSYEQYF	TGTGCCAGCTCACGGACAGGGGGCTCCTACGAGCAGTACTTC
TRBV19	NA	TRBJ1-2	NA	CASSPQGYGYTF	TGTGCCAGTAGTCCCCAGGGGTATGGCTACACCTTC
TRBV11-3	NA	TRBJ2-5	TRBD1	CASSLTGEFGETQYF	TGTGCCAGCAGCTTGACAGGGGAATTTGGGGAGACCCAGTACTTC
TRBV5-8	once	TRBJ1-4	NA	CASNLRGFGEKLFF	TGTGCCAGCAACTTAAGGGGGTTTGGGGAAAAACTGTTTTTT
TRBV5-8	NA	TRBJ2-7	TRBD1	CASSLGQGDEQYF	TGTGCCAGCAGCTTGGGACAGGGAGACGAGCAGTACTTC
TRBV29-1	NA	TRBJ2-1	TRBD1	CSVLTGSSYNEQFF	TGCAGCGTTCTGACAGGGAGCTCCTACAATGAGCAGTTCTTC
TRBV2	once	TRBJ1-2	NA	CASSEDGGRGYTF	TGTGCCAGCAGTGAAGACGGGGGTCGGGGCTACACCTTC
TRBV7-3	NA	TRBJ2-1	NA	CASSSNPTDSYNEQFF	TGTGCCAGCAGCTCCAACCCGACAGACTCCTACAATGAGCAGTTCTTC
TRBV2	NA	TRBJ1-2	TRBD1	CASSLTGGGYGYTF	TGTGCCAGCAGTTTGACAGGGGGCGGTTATGGCTACACCTTC
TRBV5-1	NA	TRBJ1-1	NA	CASSSTGSRTEAFF	TGCGCCAGCAGCTCTACAGGATCTAGGACTGAAGCTTTCTTT